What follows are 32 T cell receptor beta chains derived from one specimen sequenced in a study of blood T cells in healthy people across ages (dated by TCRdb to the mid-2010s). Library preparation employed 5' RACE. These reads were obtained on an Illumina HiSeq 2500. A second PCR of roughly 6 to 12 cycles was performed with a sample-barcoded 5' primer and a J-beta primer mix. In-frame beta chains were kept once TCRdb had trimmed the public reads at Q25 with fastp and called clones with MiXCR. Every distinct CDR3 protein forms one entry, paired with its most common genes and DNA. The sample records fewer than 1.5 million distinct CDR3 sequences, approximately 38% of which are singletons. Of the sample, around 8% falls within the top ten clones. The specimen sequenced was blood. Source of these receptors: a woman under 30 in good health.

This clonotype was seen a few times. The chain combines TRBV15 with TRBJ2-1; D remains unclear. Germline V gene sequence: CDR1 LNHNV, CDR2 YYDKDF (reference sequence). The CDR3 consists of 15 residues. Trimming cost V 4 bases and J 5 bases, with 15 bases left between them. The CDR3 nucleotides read TGTGCCACCAGCACCTACCACGGACGCAACAATGAGCAGTTCTTC. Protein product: CATSTYHGRNNEQFF.

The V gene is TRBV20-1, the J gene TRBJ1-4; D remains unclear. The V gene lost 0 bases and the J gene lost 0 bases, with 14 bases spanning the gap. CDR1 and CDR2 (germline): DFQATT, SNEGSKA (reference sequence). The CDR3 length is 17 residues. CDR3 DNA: TGCAGTGCTAGAGAAGGTCTCCCCATCGCAACTAATGAAAAACTGTTTTTT. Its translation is CSAREGLPIATNEKLFF.

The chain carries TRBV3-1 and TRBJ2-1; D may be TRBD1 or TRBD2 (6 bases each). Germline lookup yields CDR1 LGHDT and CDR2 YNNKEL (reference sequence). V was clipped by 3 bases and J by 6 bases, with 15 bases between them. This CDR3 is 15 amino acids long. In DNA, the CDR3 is TGTGCCAGCAGCCAGGCCTTGGGGGGCGGCAATGAGCAGTTCTTC. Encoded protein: CASSQALGGGNEQFF.

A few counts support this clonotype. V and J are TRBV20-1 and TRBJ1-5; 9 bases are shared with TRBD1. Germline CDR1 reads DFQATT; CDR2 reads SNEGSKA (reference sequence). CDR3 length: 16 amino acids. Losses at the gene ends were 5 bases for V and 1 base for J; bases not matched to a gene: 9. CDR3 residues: CSAPGQGKLSNQPQHF. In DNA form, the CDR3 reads TGCAGTGCTCCGGGACAGGGAAAACTAAGCAATCAGCCCCAGCATTTT.

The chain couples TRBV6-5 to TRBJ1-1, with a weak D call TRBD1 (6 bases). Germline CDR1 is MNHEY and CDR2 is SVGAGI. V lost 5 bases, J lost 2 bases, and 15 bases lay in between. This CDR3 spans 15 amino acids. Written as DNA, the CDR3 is TGTGCCAGCAGTGCGTCGACAGGCTTCAACACTGAAGCTTTCTTT. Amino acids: CASSASTGFNTEAFF.

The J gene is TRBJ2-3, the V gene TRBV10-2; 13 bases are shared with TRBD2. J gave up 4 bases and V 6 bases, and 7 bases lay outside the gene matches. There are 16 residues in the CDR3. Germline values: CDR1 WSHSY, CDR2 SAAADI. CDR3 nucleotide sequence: TGCGCCAGCAGCCGGACTAGCGGGAGTGTCGCAGATACGCAGTATTTT. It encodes CASSRTSGSVADTQYF.

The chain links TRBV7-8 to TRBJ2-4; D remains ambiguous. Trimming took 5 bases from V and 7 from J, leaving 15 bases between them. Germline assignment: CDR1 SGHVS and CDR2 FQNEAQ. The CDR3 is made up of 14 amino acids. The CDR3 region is CASSLSEGSNIQYF. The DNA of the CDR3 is TGTGCCAGCAGCCTCTCAGAAGGCAGCAACATTCAGTACTTC.

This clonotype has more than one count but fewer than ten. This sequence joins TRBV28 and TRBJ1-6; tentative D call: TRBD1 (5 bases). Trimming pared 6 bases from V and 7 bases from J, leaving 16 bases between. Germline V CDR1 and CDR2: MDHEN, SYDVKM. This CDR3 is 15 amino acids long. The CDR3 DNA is TGTGCCAGCAGCGTTGCAGGGCGGGGAAATTCACCCCTCCACTTT. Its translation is CASSVAGRGNSPLHF.

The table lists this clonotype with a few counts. The CDR3 here is CASSQDETALSKYF. As DNA, the CDR3 is TGTGCCAGCAGCCAAGATGAGACCGCTCTATCCAAGTACTTC. This chain uses TRBV14 with TRBJ2-7; D gene ambiguous. Germline V gene sequence: CDR1 SGHDN, CDR2 FVKESK. Trimming removed 0 bases at V and 11 bases at J, with 17 bases between. The CDR3 length is 14 residues.

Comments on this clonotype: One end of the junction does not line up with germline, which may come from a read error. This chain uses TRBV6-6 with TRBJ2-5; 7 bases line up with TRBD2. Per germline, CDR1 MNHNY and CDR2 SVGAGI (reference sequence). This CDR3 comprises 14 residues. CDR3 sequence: CASNPGGTQEAQYF. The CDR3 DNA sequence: TGTGCCAGCAACCCCGGGGGGACTCAAGAGGCCCAGTACTTC.

The CDR3 DNA sequence: TGTGCCAGCAGTTGGGACCGGGGGGGTGGGGCTCGGACTCTCTACGAGCAGTACTTC. Amino acid sequence: CASSWDRGGGARTLYEQYF. The V and J genes are TRBV6-5 and TRBJ2-7; 8 bases are shared with TRBD2. The V gene's germline CDR1 is MNHEY and CDR2 SVGAGI. The J segment lost 3 bases and the V segment lost 4 bases, leaving 20 bases of the junction unmatched. This CDR3 contains 19 residues.

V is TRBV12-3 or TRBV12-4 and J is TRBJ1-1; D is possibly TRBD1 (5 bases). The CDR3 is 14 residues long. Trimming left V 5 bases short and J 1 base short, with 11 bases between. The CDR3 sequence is CASSDAGRNTEAFF. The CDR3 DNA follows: TGTGCCAGCAGTGACGCAGGGAGGAACACTGAAGCTTTCTTT.

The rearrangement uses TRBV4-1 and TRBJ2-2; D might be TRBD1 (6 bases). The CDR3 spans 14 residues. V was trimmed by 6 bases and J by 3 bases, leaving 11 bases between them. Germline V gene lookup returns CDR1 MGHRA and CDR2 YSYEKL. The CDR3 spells CASREGGYTGELFF. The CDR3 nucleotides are TGCGCCAGCAGGGAAGGGGGATACACCGGGGAGCTGTTTTTT.

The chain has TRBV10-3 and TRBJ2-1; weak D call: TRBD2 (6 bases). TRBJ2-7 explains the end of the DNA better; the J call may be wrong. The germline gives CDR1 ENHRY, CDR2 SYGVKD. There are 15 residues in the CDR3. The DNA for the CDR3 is TGTGCCATCAGCCAAGCGGGCGGTGGGTACAATGAGCAGTACTTC. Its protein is CAISQAGGGYNEQYF.

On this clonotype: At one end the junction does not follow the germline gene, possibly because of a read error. The CDR3 here is CAGSPPTSRYEQYF. The DNA for the CDR3 is TGTGCCGGCAGCCCCCCGACTAGCAGATACGAGCAGTACTTC. This chain joins TRBV11-2 and TRBJ2-7; 7 bases are shared with TRBD2. The germline gives CDR1 SGHAT, CDR2 FQNNGV. This CDR3 is built from 14 residues. The full variable domain, rest sourced from reference TRBV11-2 and TRBJ2-7, is EAGVAQSPRYKIIEKRQSVAFWCNPISGHATLYWYQQILGQGPKLLIQFQNNGVVDDSQLPKDRFSAERLKGVDSTLKIQPAKLEDSAVYLCAGSPPTSRYEQYFGPGTRLTVT.

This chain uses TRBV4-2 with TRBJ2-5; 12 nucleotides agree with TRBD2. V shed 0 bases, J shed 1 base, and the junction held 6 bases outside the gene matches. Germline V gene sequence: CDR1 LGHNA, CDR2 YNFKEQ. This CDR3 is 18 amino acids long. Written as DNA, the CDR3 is TGTGCCAGCAGCCAAGAATCCTCTAGCGGGAGGGTCCAAGAGACCCAGTACTTC. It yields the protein CASSQESSSGRVQETQYF.

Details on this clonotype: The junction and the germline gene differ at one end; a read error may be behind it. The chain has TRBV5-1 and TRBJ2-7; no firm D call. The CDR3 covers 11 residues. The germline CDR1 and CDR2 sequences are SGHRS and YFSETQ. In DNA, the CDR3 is TGCTCCAGCAGCACAACCTACGAGCAGTACTTC. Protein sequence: CSSSTTYEQYF.

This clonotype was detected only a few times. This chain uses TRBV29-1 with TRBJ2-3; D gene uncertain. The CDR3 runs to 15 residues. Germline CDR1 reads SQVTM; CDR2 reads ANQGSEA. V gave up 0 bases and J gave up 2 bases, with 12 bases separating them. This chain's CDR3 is CSVEDAGAPTDTQYF. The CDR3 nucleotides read TGCAGCGTTGAAGATGCAGGAGCCCCCACAGATACGCAGTATTTT.

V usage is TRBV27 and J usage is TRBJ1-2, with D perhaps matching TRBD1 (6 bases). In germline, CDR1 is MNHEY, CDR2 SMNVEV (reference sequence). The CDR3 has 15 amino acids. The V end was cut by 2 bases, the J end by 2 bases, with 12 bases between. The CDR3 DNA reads TGTGCCAGCAGTTTACGCCAAACAGGGAACTATGGCTACACCTTC. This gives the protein CASSLRQTGNYGYTF.

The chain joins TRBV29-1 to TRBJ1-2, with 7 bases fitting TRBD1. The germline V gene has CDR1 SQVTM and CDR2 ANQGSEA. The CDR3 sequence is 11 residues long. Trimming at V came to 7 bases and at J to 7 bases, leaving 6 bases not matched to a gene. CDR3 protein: CSGRQGPGYTF. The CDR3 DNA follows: TGCAGCGGGCGACAGGGCCCTGGCTACACCTTC.

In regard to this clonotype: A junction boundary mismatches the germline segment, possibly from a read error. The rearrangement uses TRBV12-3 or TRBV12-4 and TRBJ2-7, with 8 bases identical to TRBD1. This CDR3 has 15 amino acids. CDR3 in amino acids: CVSSPRTGSSYEQYF. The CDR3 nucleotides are TGTGTCAGCAGTCCCCGGACAGGGAGCTCCTACGAGCAGTACTTC.

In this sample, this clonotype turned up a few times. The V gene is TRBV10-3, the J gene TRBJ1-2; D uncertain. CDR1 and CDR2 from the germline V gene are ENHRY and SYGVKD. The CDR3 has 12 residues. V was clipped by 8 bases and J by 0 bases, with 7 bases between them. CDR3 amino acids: CAIGRPNYGYTF. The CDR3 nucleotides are TGTGCCATCGGCCGGCCTAACTATGGCTACACCTTC.

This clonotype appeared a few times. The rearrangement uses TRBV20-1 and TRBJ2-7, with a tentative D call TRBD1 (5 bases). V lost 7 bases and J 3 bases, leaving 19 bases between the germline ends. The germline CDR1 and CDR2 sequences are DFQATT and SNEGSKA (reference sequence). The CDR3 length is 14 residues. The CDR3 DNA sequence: TGCAGTGGCCACCCGGCCACGACAGACTACGAGCAGTACTTC. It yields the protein CSGHPATTDYEQYF.

CDR3: CASTTAGSTGELFF. The CDR3 DNA reads TGTGCCAGCACGACAGCGGGGAGCACCGGGGAGCTGTTTTTT. V gene TRBV12-3 or TRBV12-4 combines with J gene TRBJ2-2, with 7 bases that match TRBD2. The J segment lost 4 bases and the V segment lost 7 bases, leaving 6 bases of the junction unmatched. The CDR3 runs to 14 residues.

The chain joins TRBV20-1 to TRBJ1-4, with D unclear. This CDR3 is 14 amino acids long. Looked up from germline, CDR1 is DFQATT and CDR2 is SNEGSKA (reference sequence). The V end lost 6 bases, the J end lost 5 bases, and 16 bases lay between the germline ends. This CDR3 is CSAQLQRPNEKLFF. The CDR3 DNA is TGCAGTGCACAACTACAGCGGCCCAATGAAAAACTGTTTTTT.

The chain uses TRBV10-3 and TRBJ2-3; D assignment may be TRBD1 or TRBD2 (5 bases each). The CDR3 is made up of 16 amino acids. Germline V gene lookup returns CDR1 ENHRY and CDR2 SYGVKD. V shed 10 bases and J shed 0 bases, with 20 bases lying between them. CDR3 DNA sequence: TGTGCCACCCGGGACCATATCGGGCCTAGCACAGATACGCAGTATTTT. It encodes CATRDHIGPSTDTQYF.

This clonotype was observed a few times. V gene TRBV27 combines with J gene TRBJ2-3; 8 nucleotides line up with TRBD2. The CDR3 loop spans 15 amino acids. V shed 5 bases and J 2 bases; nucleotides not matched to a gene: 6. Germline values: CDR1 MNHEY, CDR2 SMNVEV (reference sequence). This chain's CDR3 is CASSLNSGVTDTQYF. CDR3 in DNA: TGTGCCAGCAGTCTAAATAGCGGGGTCACAGATACGCAGTATTTT.

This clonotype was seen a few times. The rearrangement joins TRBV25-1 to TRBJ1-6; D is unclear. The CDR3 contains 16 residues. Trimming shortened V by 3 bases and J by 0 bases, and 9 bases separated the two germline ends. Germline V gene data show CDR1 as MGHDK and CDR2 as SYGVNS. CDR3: CASSEGKSSYNSPLHF. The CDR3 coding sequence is TGTGCCAGCAGTGAGGGGAAAAGCTCCTATAATTCACCCCTCCACTTT.

The CDR3 here is CASSLELAGSSYEQYF. CDR3 nucleotides: TGCGCCAGCAGCTTGGAGCTAGCGGGGAGCTCCTACGAGCAGTACTTC. The chain uses TRBV5-1 and TRBJ2-7; 9 bases are shared with TRBD2. Trimming cost V 0 bases and J 0 bases; bases outside gene matches: 4. Per the germline V gene, CDR1 is SGHRS and CDR2 is YFSETQ. This CDR3 is 16 amino acids long.

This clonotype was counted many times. For the CDR3, the DNA is TGTGCCAGCAGCCCACGGACAGGGGCGAACACTGAAGCTTTCTTT. Protein: CASSPRTGANTEAFF. The J gene is TRBJ1-1, the V gene TRBV12-3 or TRBV12-4, with 9 nucleotides matching TRBD1. J was trimmed by 1 base and V by 6 bases; bases with no gene match: 6. CDR3 length: 15 amino acids.

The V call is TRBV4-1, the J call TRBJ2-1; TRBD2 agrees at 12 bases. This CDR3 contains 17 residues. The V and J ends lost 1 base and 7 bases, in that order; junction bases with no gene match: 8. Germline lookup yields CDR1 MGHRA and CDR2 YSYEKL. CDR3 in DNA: TGCGCCAGCAGCCAAGGCCAAACTAGCGGGAGGATTAATGAGCAGTTCTTC. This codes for CASSQGQTSGRINEQFF.

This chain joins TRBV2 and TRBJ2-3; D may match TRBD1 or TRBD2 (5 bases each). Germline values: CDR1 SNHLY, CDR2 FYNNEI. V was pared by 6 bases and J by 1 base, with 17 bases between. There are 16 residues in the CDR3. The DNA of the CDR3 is TGTGCCAGCAGCCAACTACCGGGACCGCGCACAGATACGCAGTATTTT. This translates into CASSQLPGPRTDTQYF.